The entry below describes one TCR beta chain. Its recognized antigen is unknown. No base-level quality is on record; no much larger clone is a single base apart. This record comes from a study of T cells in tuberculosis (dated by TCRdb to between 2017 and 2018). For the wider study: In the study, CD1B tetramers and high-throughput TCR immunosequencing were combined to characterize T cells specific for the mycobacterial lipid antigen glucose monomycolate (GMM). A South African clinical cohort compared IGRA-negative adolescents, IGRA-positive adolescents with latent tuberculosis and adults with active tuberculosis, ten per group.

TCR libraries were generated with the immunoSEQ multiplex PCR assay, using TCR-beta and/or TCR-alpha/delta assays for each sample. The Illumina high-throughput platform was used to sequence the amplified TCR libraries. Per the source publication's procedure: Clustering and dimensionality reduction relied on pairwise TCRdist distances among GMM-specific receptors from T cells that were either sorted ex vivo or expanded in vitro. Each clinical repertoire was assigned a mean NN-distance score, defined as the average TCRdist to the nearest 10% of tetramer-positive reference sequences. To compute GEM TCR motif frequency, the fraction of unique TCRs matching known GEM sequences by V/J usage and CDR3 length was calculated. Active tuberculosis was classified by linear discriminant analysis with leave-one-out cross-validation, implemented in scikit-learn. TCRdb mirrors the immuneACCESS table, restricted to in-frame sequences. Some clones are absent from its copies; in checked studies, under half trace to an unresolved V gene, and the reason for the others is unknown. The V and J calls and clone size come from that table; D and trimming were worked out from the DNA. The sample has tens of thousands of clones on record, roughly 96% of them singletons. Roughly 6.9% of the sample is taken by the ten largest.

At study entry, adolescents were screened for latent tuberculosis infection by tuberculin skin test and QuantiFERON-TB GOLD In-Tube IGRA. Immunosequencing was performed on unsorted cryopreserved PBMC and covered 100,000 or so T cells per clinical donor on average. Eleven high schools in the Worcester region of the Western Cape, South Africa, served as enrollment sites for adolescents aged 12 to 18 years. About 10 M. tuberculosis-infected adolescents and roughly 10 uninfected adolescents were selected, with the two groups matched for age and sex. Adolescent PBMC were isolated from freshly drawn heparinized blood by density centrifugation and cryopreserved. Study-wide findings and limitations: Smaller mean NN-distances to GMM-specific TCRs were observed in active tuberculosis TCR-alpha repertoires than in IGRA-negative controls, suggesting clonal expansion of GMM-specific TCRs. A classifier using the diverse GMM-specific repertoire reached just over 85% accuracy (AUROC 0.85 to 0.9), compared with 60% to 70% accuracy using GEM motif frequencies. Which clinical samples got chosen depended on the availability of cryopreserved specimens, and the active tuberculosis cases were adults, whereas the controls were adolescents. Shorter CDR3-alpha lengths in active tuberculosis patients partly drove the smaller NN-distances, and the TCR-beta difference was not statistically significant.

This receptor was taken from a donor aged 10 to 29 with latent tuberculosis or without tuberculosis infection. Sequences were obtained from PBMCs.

The CDR3 is CASSLPIPYRGRGEAFF. The nucleotide sequence is given as TGTGCCAGCAGCTTACCTATCCCCTACCGGGGGAGGGGTGAAGCTTTCTTT. This chain joins TRBV7-8 to TRBJ1-1, and possibly TRBD1, on 5 matching bases. Taken from cysteine to phenylalanine, the CDR3 has 17 residues. The DNA shown is the 51-base CDR3, in frame from base 1. The germline V gene provides CDR1 SGHVS and CDR2 FQNEAQ. Between the V and J ends, shortened by 2 bases and 7 bases respectively, the junction contains 23 bases.